The 23 T cell receptor beta chains presented below share a single source sample, sequenced in a study of beta chain features in type 1 diabetes. Isolated RNA was reverse transcribed in full, so expressed TCRB transcripts were sequenced. TCRdb's copy holds only in-frame clones and misses some; the assay was immunoSEQ multiplex PCR. The sample records 130,000 or so clones, about 8.7% being singletons. Sequencing was done on a sample of central memory CD4+ T cells from blood. The receptor set was obtained from a man younger than 35 in good health.

CDR3 sequence: CASSLPAYNEQFF. The DNA of the CDR3 is TGTGCCAGCAGCTTACCGGCCTACAATGAGCAGTTCTTC. The rearrangement links TRBV11-3 to TRBJ2-1, with no clear D. V was cut by 2 bases and J by 2 bases, with 4 bases left in between. The CDR3 length is 13 residues. Germline lookup yields CDR1 SGHNT and CDR2 YENEEA.

This clone was counted only a few times. The chain combines TRBV10-1 with TRBJ2-1; D may be TRBD2 (6 bases). The CDR3 has 15 residues. Trimming left V 3 bases short and J 10 bases short, with 19 bases between. Germline lookup yields CDR1 WNHNN and CDR2 SYGVQD (reference sequence). The CDR3 here is CASSDGGAKIGEQFF. In nucleotides, the CDR3 is TGCGCCAGCAGTGACGGCGGGGCAAAGATAGGAGAGCAGTTCTTC.

The chain employs TRBV10-3 and TRBJ1-2; 8 positions match TRBD1. J gave up 8 bases and V 10 bases, and 15 bases lay outside the gene matches. Germline assignment: CDR1 ENHRY and CDR2 SYGVKD. The CDR3 length is 14 residues. The CDR3: CATLYTGGLGGYTF. CDR3 bases: TGTGCCACCCTTTATACAGGGGGACTTGGGGGCTACACCTTC.

This chain connects TRBV6-5 to TRBJ2-4; D is perhaps TRBD1 (5 bases). The CDR3 is made up of 15 amino acids. Trimming removed 5 bases from V and 7 bases from J, with 18 bases in between. The germline CDR1 and CDR2 sequences are MNHEY and SVGAGI. The chain's CDR3 is CASSNRLQVKNIQYF. CDR3 coding DNA: TGTGCCAGCAGTAATCGGCTACAGGTCAAGAACATTCAGTACTTC.

The V gene is TRBV5-8, the J gene TRBJ1-2, with 10 bases identical to TRBD1. The CDR3 has 17 residues. The V gene's germline CDR1 is SGHTS and CDR2 YDEGEE. V lost 4 bases, J lost 4 bases, and 13 bases stayed unmatched. CDR3 nucleotides: TGTGCCAGCAGCGTTCCCCGTTGGGGACAGGGGATCTATGGCTACACCTTC. Protein: CASSVPRWGQGIYGYTF.

This clone showed up just a few times. The chain uses TRBV5-1 and TRBJ2-5, with D perhaps matching TRBD2 (5 bases). Looked up from germline, CDR1 is SGHRS and CDR2 is YFSETQ. The CDR3 covers 13 residues. Trimming stripped 4 bases from V and 5 bases from J, with 12 bases between. The CDR3: CASSPPRGETQYF. The CDR3 DNA reads TGCGCCAGCAGCCCCCCGCGAGGGGAGACCCAGTACTTC.

This clone was found a few times. The gene calls are TRBV4-3 and TRBJ1-6; 10 nucleotides align to TRBD1. CDR1 and CDR2 (germline): LGHNA, YSLEER. CDR3 size: 18 residues. The DNA for the CDR3 is TGCACGGGAGCCCTATGCCGGGACAGGGGCACCTATAATTCACCCCTCCACTTT. Its protein is CTGALCRDRGTYNSPLHF.

This clone was seen a few times. The chain carries TRBV7-9 and TRBJ2-7, with D unclear. The germline V gene has CDR1 SEHNR and CDR2 FQNEAQ (reference sequence). The CDR3 sequence is 11 residues long. Trimming shortened V by 2 bases and J by 5 bases, and 4 bases separated the two germline ends. This chain's CDR3 is CASSLSDEQYF. DNA of the CDR3: TGTGCCAGCAGCTTATCGGACGAGCAGTACTTC.

In its sample, this clone was seen a few times. J is TRBJ2-7 and V is TRBV10-3; TRBD2 agrees at 7 bases. The CDR3 loop spans 14 amino acids. Per the germline V gene, CDR1 is ENHRY and CDR2 is SYGVKD. The junction had 3 bases not matched to a gene; V was cut back by 2 bases and J by 2 bases. The CDR3 here is CAISEGRGAYEQYF. CDR3 sequence (DNA): TGTGCCATCAGTGAGGGACGGGGGGCCTACGAGCAGTACTTC.

This clone was detected only a few times. V is TRBV6-6 and J is TRBJ1-2; unclear D gene. V lost 4 bases, J lost 5 bases, and 5 bases lay in between. The CDR3 runs to 11 residues. The V gene's germline CDR1 is MNHNY and CDR2 SVGAGI (reference sequence). Here the CDR3 reads CASSSQYGYTF. The CDR3 coding sequence is TGTGCCAGCAGTTCCCAGTATGGCTACACCTTC.

The chain is built from TRBV19 and TRBJ2-5; 7 bases map to TRBD1. This CDR3 comprises 15 residues. The J segment lost 4 bases and the V segment lost 6 bases, leaving 11 bases of the junction unmatched. The V gene's germline CDR1 is LNHDA and CDR2 SQIVND (reference sequence). CDR3 loop: CASRGYQGGGETQYF. In DNA form, the CDR3 reads TGTGCCAGTAGGGGGTATCAAGGGGGCGGAGAGACCCAGTACTTC.

V gene TRBV5-4 combines with J gene TRBJ2-2; TRBD2 aligns across 8 bases. Germline CDR1 and CDR2: SGHNT and YYREEE (reference sequence). The CDR3 extends over 15 amino acids. The trim removed 0 bases at V and 6 bases at J, leaving 4 bases unmatched. The CDR3 region is CASSLGGGRAGELFF. The CDR3 nucleotides are TGTGCCAGCAGCTTGGGCGGGGGGCGCGCCGGGGAGCTGTTTTTT.

The table lists this clone with a few counts. The chain employs TRBV29-1 and TRBJ1-4; no clear D. The CDR3 runs to 11 residues. V dropped 3 bases and J dropped 7 bases, with 6 bases sitting between them. CDR1 and CDR2 (germline): SQVTM, ANQGSEA. DNA for the CDR3: TGCAGCGTTGAGGGAGGTGAAAAACTGTTTTTT. This translates into CSVEGGEKLFF.

This clone was detected a few times. The J gene is TRBJ1-4, the V gene TRBV9; 7 bases match TRBD1. This CDR3 comprises 13 residues. Trimming at V came to 3 bases and at J to 8 bases, leaving 4 bases not matched to a gene. Germline CDR1 reads SGDLS; CDR2 reads YYNGEE. The CDR3 DNA sequence: TGTGCCAGCAGCGAGTCAGGGGGGGAAAAACTGTTTTTT. Its protein product is CASSESGGEKLFF.

The chain recombines TRBV7-3 with TRBJ1-3; 8 bases fit TRBD1. CDR1 and CDR2 (germline): SGHTA, FQGTGA. This CDR3 spans 16 amino acids. V lost 5 bases, J lost 4 bases, and 10 bases stayed unmatched. The CDR3 nucleotides are TGTGCCAGCAGCCCTGGACAGGGATCGAGCGGAAACACCATATATTTT. Protein product: CASSPGQGSSGNTIYF.

This clone was found a few times. At the DNA level, this CDR3 is encoded by other sequences in the same sample as well. This chain's CDR3 is CASSLGQGDTEAFF. The DNA for the CDR3 is TGTGCCAGCAGCTTAGGGCAGGGGGACACTGAAGCTTTCTTT. This chain uses TRBV7-9 with TRBJ1-1; TRBD1 agrees at 7 bases. The length of the CDR3 is 14 residues. V trimming: 1 base; J trimming: 3 bases; junction bases outside the gene matches: 2. The V gene's germline CDR1 is SEHNR and CDR2 FQNEAQ (reference sequence). The whole variable domain, remainder taken from reference TRBV7-9 and TRBJ1-1, is DTGVSQNPRHKITKRGQNVTFRCDPISEHNRLYWYRQTLGQGPEFLTYFQNEAQLEKSRLLSDRFSAERPKGSFSTLEIQRTEQGDSAMYLCASSLGQGDTEAFFGQGTRLTVV.

This clone showed up just a few times. The chain employs TRBV25-1 and TRBJ1-2; weak D call: TRBD1 (5 bases). Germline V CDR1 and CDR2: MGHDK, SYGVNS. This CDR3 region has 13 residues. Trimming left V 2 bases short and J 4 bases short, with 8 bases between. The DNA of the CDR3 is TGTGCCAGCAGTGAACAGGGTACCTATGGCTACACCTTC. Its protein is CASSEQGTYGYTF.

This clone came up a few times. The rearrangement uses TRBV30 and TRBJ2-3; maybe TRBD1 (5 bases). V lost 5 bases to trimming and J lost 4 bases, with 13 bases between them. Looked up from germline, CDR1 is GTSNPN and CDR2 is SVGIG (reference sequence). This CDR3 is 13 amino acids long. The CDR3 spells CAWHSKGSDTQYF. The CDR3 coding sequence is TGTGCCTGGCACTCTAAGGGGTCAGATACGCAGTATTTT. The full variable domain, its missing parts supplied by reference TRBV30 and TRBJ2-3, is SQTIHQWPATLVQPVGSPLSLECTVEGTSNPNLYWYRQAAGRGLQLLFYSVGIGQISSEVPQNLSASRPQDRQFILSSKKLLLSDSGFYLCAWHSKGSDTQYFGPGTRLTVL.

This clone appeared a few times. The J gene is TRBJ2-6, the V gene TRBV7-2, with 11 bases aligning to TRBD1. The germline CDR1 and CDR2 sequences are SGHTA and FQGNSA. CDR3 size: 17 residues. The ends lost 5 bases at V and 1 base at J; junction bases unmatched: 4. This CDR3 reads CASSIGTGGSGANVLTF. The CDR3 DNA follows: TGTGCCAGCAGCATCGGGACAGGGGGTTCTGGGGCCAACGTCCTGACTTTC.

This clone was counted between two and nine times. The rearrangement uses TRBV7-8 and TRBJ2-3; TRBD1 agrees at 7 bases. Germline assignment: CDR1 SGHVS and CDR2 FQNEAQ. Germline trimming cut 5 bases from V and 5 bases from J; bases unmatched to any gene: 7. This CDR3 spans 14 amino acids. CDR3: CASSRRDREDTQYF. DNA for the CDR3: TGTGCCAGCAGCCGCCGCGACAGGGAAGATACGCAGTATTTT.

This clone showed up just a few times. The genes are TRBV6-1 and TRBJ2-4, with D maybe TRBD2 (6 bases). CDR3 length: 14 amino acids. V was cut by 7 bases and J by 9 bases, with 19 bases left in between. Germline CDR1 MNHNS, CDR2 SASEGT. The CDR3 coding sequence is TGTGCCAGCACCCCTCAGGGCGGGGCTTCCATTCAGTACTTC. It specifies CASTPQGGASIQYF.

This clone appeared a few times. For the CDR3, the DNA is TGTGCCAGCATATCCGCCGGCGGCGGCTATGGCTACACCTTC. Protein product: CASISAGGGYGYTF. The gene calls are TRBV6-6 and TRBJ1-2, with D uncertain. CDR3 length: 14 residues. Germline V CDR1 and CDR2: MNHNY, SVGAGI (reference sequence). Trimming cost V 7 bases and J 4 bases, with 16 bases left between them.

Only a few counts were recorded for this clone. The chain combines TRBV14 with TRBJ2-7; 15 bases match TRBD2. The J segment lost 4 bases and the V segment lost 6 bases, leaving 4 bases of the junction unmatched. Germline V CDR1 and CDR2: SGHDN, FVKESK. The CDR3 spans 15 residues. CDR3 sequence: CASRRTSGGVYEQYF. The CDR3 DNA follows: TGTGCCAGCAGAAGGACTAGCGGGGGGGTATACGAGCAGTACTTC.